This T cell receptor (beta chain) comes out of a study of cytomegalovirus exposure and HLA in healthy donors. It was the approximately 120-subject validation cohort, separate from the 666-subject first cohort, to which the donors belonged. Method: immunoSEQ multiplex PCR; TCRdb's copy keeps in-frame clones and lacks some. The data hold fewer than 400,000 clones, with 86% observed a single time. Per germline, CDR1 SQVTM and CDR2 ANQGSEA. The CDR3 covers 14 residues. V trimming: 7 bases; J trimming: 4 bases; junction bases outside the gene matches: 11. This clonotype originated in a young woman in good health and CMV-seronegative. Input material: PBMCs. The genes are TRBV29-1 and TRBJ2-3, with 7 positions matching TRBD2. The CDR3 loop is CSATGGIKPDTQYF. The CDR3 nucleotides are TGCAGCGCCACCGGGGGGATTAAGCCAGATACGCAGTATTTT.